This T cell receptor (beta chain) is from a study of shared T cell receptors in the human thymus. Repertoires were generated with immunoSEQ multiplex PCR, while TCRdb's copy carries only in-frame clones and drops some. The sample consists of 700,000 or so clones, 80% to 90% of them appearing once. Per germline, CDR1 SGHVS and CDR2 FNYEAQ. The V gene lost 5 bases and the J gene lost 0 bases, with 13 bases spanning the gap. CDR3 length equals 15 residues. Another study also made use of these data, one on human thymus T cells. As reported in that work: The thymus was resected at corrective cardiac surgery. Across thymic and blood repertoires, the usage of V and J genes appeared to be biased. Thymic TCR repertoires of unrelated people reportedly overlapped highly.

Source material: thymocytes. This TCR derives from a girl less than two years old with a congenital heart defect. The chain couples TRBV7-6 to TRBJ1-2; D not certain. CDR3 sequence: CASSPIPPTNYGYTF. The CDR3 DNA is TGTGCCAGCAGCCCCATTCCCCCCACTAACTATGGCTACACCTTC.